The 12 T cell receptor beta chains in this list originate from one sample, sequenced in a study of T cell repertoires in cytomegalovirus infection. No antigens are known for them. TCRdb re-analysed the reads in MiXCR, keeping a single row per CDR3 protein. Here the sample spans about 340,000 distinct CDR3 sequences, around 29% being singletons. The sequencing used cultured PBMCs, collected from culture after CMV antigen stimulation. Receptor source: a human donor in good health (CMV status not recorded). Some clones in this sample may be carry-over from other donors' samples.

The table lists this clonotype with a few counts. Mismatch with germline at one junction end may stem from a read error. This sequence joins TRBV10-3 and TRBJ2-7; D is possibly TRBD1 or TRBD2 (5 bases each). Germline V gene data show CDR1 as ENHRY and CDR2 as SYGVKD. The CDR3 covers 12 residues. CDR3 nucleotide sequence: TGTGCCATCAGTGATTCATCGGGGCAGGACCACTTC. It is translated as CAISDSSGQDHF.

Only a few counts were recorded for this clonotype. The gene calls are TRBV5-4 and TRBJ1-1; 7 bases map to TRBD1. The CDR3 is 15 amino acids. Trimming at V came to 1 base and at J to 2 bases, leaving 5 bases not matched to a gene. Germline V gene data show CDR1 as SGHNT and CDR2 as YYREEE (reference sequence). Here the CDR3 DNA reads TGTGCCAGCAGCTTGCCCAACAGGGGCAACACTGAAGCTTTCTTT. This translates into CASSLPNRGNTEAFF.

Only a few counts were recorded for this clonotype. This chain links TRBV20-1 with TRBJ2-1; D remains unclear. The V and J ends lost 7 bases and 10 bases respectively, with 26 bases between them. CDR1 and CDR2 (germline): DFQATT, SNEGSKA (reference sequence). CDR3 length equals 15 residues. Here the CDR3 DNA reads TGCAGTGTTACGTCTCTCAGAGCCCTTTTAGGGGAGCAGTTCTTC. Encoded protein: CSVTSLRALLGEQFF.

Comments on this clonotype: An end of the junction does not agree with germline; a read error may underlie this. This sequence joins TRBV15 and TRBJ1-3, with D possibly matching TRBD1 (6 bases). The CDR3 consists of 14 residues. Germline lookup yields CDR1 LNHNV and CDR2 YYDKDF (reference sequence). CDR3 sequence: CATSRGDLGNTIYF. The CDR3 nucleotides read TGTGCCACAAGCAGGGGCGACCTGGGAAACACCATATATTTT.

The chain recombines TRBV7-9 with TRBJ1-4; D gene unclear. CDR1 and CDR2 (germline): SEHNR, FQNEAQ (reference sequence). Trimming pared 4 bases from V and 4 bases from J, leaving 22 bases between. The CDR3 has 18 residues. The CDR3 region has the DNA TGTGCCAGCAGCTCTCTTTCTCATTCCGGCTATAGTAATGAAAAACTGTTTTTT. It is translated as CASSSLSHSGYSNEKLFF. The full variable domain, completed using reference TRBV7-9 and TRBJ1-4, is DTGVSQNPRHKITKRGQNVTFRCDPISEHNRLYWYRQTLGQGPEFLTYFQNEAQLEKSRLLSDRFSAERPKGSFSTLEIQRTEQGDSAMYLCASSSLSHSGYSNEKLFFGSGTQLSVL.

The sample holds a few counts of this clonotype. The J gene is TRBJ2-1, the V gene TRBV10-3; 9 bases line up with TRBD1. Trimming took 6 bases from V and 6 from J; bases not matched to a gene: 15. This CDR3 contains 17 residues. Germline CDR1 ENHRY, CDR2 SYGVKD. Written as DNA, the CDR3 is TGTGCCATCAGGACAGGACAGGGGAAGGTGGATGGCAATGAGCAGTTCTTC. Its protein product is CAIRTGQGKVDGNEQFF.

This sequence joins TRBV27 and TRBJ1-5; D not certain. The CDR3 extends over 15 amino acids. Germline V gene lookup returns CDR1 MNHEY and CDR2 SMNVEV (reference sequence). Deletions cut 5 bases from V and 5 bases from J, with 16 bases between. The CDR3 protein is CASSPTARIDQPQHF. DNA for the CDR3: TGTGCCAGCAGTCCGACGGCCCGTATCGATCAGCCCCAGCATTTT.

The V gene is TRBV10-2, the J gene TRBJ2-1; weak D call: TRBD1 (7 bases). V was clipped by 6 bases and J by 7 bases, with 16 bases between them. This CDR3 is 14 amino acids long. Germline V lookup: CDR1 WSHSY, CDR2 SAAADI. The CDR3 DNA reads TGCGCCAGCAGATTGGCAGGGGGGAGAAATGAGCAGTTCTTC. Its protein is CASRLAGGRNEQFF.

V and J are TRBV20-1 and TRBJ2-7; TRBD1 might be the D (7 bases). V was shortened by 2 bases and J by 5 bases, with 10 bases between the two germline ends. This CDR3 region has 12 residues. Germline CDR1 DFQATT, CDR2 SNEGSKA (reference sequence). The CDR3: CSARQGGNEQYF. In nucleotides, the CDR3 is TGCAGTGCTAGACAGGGGGGAAACGAGCAGTACTTC.

The rearrangement links TRBV7-2 to TRBJ2-1, with TRBD2 identical over 13 bases. The length of the CDR3 is 17 residues. Germline V gene lookup returns CDR1 SGHTA and CDR2 FQGNSA. Trimming took 1 base from V and 4 from J; bases not matched to a gene: 4. The CDR3, as DNA: TGTGCCAGCAGCTTAGGACTACTAGCGGGGGGGTACAATGAGCAGTTCTTC. It is translated as CASSLGLLAGGYNEQFF.

V usage is TRBV19 and J usage is TRBJ2-1; TRBD2 agrees at 13 bases. Germline V gives CDR1 LNHDA, CDR2 SQIVND (reference sequence). J was trimmed by 10 bases and V by 7 bases; bases with no gene match: 7. This CDR3 contains 14 residues. The chain's CDR3 is CASIGLAGVGEQFF. The CDR3 DNA reads TGTGCCAGTATCGGACTAGCGGGAGTGGGAGAGCAGTTCTTC. Filled out from reference TRBV19 and TRBJ2-1, the complete variable domain reads DGGITQSPKYLFRKEGQNVTLSCEQNLNHDAMYWYRQDPGQGLRLIYYSQIVNDFQKGDIAEGYSVSREKKESFPLTVTSAQKNPTAFYLCASIGLAGVGEQFFGPGTRLTVL.

This clonotype appeared many times. The rearrangement joins TRBV12-3 or TRBV12-4 to TRBJ1-4, with 8 bases aligning to TRBD1. There are 14 residues in the CDR3. Trimming at V came to 5 bases and at J to 5 bases, leaving 4 bases not matched to a gene. CDR3 bases: TGTGCCAGCAGTCGGACAGGGCGGAATGAAAAACTGTTTTTT. Translated, it gives CASSRTGRNEKLFF.